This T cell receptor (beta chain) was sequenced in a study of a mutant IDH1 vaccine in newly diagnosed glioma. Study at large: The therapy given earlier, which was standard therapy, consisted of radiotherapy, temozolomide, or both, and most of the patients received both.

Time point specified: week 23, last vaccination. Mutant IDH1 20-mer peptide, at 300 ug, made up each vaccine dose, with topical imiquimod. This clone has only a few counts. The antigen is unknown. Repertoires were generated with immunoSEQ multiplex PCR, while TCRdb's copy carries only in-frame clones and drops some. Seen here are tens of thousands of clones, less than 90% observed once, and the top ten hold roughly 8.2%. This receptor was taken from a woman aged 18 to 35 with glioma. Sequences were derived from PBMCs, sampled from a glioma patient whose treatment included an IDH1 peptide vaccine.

CDR3 amino acids: CSVFDFGSVGEAFF. For the CDR3, the DNA is TGCAGCGTCTTCGATTTTGGGTCGGTCGGTGAAGCTTTCTTT. The V call is TRBV29-1, the J call TRBJ1-1, with unresolved D. Germline values: CDR1 SQVTM, CDR2 ANQGSEA. CDR3 length: 14 residues. V shed 6 bases and J shed 7 bases, with 21 bases lying between them.